This TCR beta chain was sequenced for a study of T cell responses to AZD1222 COVID-19 vaccine (dated by TCRdb to the early 2020s). Concerning the study at large: AZD1222 recipients given second doses at about 4 weeks or at about 12 weeks were pooled, since spike-specific TCR depth and breadth were not found to differ between the two schedules. A total of 233 trial participants underwent TCR sequencing, of whom 200 to 220 received two doses of AZD1222 and about 25 received two doses of the MenACWY control vaccine. Trial participants were enrolled into age subgroups of 18-55, 56-69 and 70-plus years, which contained 148, 28 and 57 TCR-sequenced participants, respectively.

The CDR3 regions of human TCRbeta chains were subjected to immunosequencing. Turning to the authors' computational methods: TCRs in the repertoires were matched against a reference library of SARS-CoV-2-specific TCRs that had been generated with the MIRA antigen-specificity platform. Breadth meant the fraction of unique TCRs that were SARS-CoV-2-associated, whereas depth meant the fraction of total T cells that were SARS-CoV-2-associated. Using the MIRA data, each spike-specific TCR was assigned both to the spike region to which the TCR was reactive and to a CD4 or CD8 class. Log10-transformed breadth and depth values were compared by one-way ANOVA with Sidak's multiple comparisons tests. This immuneACCESS table, as held by TCRdb, lists in-frame sequences with V and J called but not all clones. Of the missing ones, under half trace to an unresolved V gene in checked studies; the others have no known cause. V, J and clone size reflect that table, while D and trimming were determined from the DNA. This sample comprises approximately 110,000 clones, about nine tenths of them detected only once. Together, the top ten hold 5.2% of the sample.

Concerning this clone: The antigen this receptor binds is unknown. The input lacks base qualities; no much larger clone sits a single base away.

From V the trimming removes 4 bases and from J it removes 9 bases, while the gene matches leave 8 bases of the junction unaccounted for. The germline V gene provides CDR1 MDHEN and CDR2 SYDVKM. The CDR3 numbers 15 residues from cysteine through phenylalanine. Of the read, only the CDR3 DNA is kept; its 45 bases are in frame from base 1. Taken with the paper, the label for time point translates to: baseline before first vaccination. The vaccinee samples were drawn from two UK trials, COV001 and COV002, one of which was a single-blind randomized controlled phase 2/3 trial testing AZD1222 (ChAdOx1 nCoV-19) in healthy adults. For TCRbeta chain sequencing, PBMC samples from trial participants were taken at day 0 and at day 28 after the second dose. Findings and caveats that apply to the study as a whole: The whole spike protein was spanned by vaccine-associated CD4 TCRs, and dominant responses were seen in regions 160-218 and 743-854. No day 14 peak-response samples were available, so repertoires were characterized only after the peak T cell response. Most participants were white British and females outnumbered males, and the authors suggested that clonal diversity may have been underestimated. The 56-69-year group was small, and its depth increase did not reach significance, likely because of low power. Epitopes outside the regions mutated in the B.1.351 and B.1.1.7 variants were reportedly recognized by nearly half of the unique spike-specific TCRs. A significant rise in spike-specific TCR breadth and depth was observed after two AZD1222 doses relative to day 0 and relative to MenACWY recipients. Conclusions about previously exposed vaccinees are limited, since just five to seven AZD1222 recipients were seropositive for SARS-CoV-2 at baseline.

The chain is assembled from TRBV28 and TRBJ2-1, with TRBD2 identical over 11 junction bases. The receptor's source is an adult in good health. The material was peripheral blood, obtained on day 0 of AZD1222 vaccination. The CDR3 region reads CASSSTSGSFGEQFF. The bases are TGTGCCAGCAGTTCAACTAGCGGGAGTTTCGGTGAGCAGTTCTTC.